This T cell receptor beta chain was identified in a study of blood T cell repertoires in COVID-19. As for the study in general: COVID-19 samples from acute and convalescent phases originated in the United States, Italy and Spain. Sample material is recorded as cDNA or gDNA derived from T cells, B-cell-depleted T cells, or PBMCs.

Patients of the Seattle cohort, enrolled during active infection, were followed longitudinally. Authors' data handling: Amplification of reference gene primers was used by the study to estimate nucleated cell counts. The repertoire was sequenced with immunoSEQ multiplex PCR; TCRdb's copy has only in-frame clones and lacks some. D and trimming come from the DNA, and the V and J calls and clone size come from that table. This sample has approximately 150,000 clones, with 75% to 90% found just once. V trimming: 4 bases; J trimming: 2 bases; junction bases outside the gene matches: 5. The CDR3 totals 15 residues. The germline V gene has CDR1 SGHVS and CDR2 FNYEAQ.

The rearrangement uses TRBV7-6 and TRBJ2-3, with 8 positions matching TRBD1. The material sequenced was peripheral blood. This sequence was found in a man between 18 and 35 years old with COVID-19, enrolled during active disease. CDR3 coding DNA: TGTGCCAGCAGCTCAGGGGGCTTTGTCACAGATACGCAGTATTTT. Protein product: CASSSGGFVTDTQYF.